This TCR beta chain was observed in a study of blood T cells in healthy people across ages. Study as a whole: Per two T cells, template switching captured roughly one barcoded beta molecule. Findings and limits, study-wide: The unknown donor CMV status may have confounded expanded clonotype changes.

The use of a sample-barcoded 5' primer and a J-beta primer mix characterized a second PCR of roughly 7 to 11 cycles. Researchers report that each sample yielded at least 2.5 million CDR3-containing paired-end reads. TCRdb reprocessed the 5' RACE reads via MiXCR and lists one record per CDR3 protein. The data show about 680,000 distinct CDR3 sequences, with approximately 49% seen just once and 30% to 35% held by the top ten. As for this clonotype: Its antigen remains unidentified.

The CDR3 has 16 amino acids. The germline gives CDR1 MNHEY, CDR2 SMNVEV (reference sequence). Trimming took 7 bases from V and 1 from J; bases not matched to a gene: 8. Sequencing used blood. This TCR was sampled from a woman aged 60-75 years in good health. V gene TRBV27 combines with J gene TRBJ2-4; TRBD1 aligns across 9 bases. CDR3 amino acids: CASNKQGAGAKNIQYF. CDR3 DNA: TGTGCCAGCAATAAACAGGGGGCGGGGGCCAAAAACATTCAGTACTTC.